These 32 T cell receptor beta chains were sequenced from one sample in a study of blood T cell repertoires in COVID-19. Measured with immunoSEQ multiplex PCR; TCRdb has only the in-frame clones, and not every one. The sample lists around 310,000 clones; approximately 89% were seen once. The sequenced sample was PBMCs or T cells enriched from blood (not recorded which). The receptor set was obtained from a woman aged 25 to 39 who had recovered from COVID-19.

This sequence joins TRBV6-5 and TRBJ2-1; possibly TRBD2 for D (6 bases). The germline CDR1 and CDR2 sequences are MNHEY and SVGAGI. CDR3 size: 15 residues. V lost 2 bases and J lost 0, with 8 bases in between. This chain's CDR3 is CASSYGGASYNEQFF. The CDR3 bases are TGTGCCAGCAGTTACGGAGGGGCCTCCTACAATGAGCAGTTCTTC.

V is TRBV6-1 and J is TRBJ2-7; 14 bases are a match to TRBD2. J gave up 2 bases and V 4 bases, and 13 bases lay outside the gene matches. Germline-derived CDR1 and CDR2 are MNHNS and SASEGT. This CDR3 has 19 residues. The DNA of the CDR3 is TGTGCCAGCAGTGTCCGCACCACGGGACTAGCGGGAGTTACCTACGAGCAGTACTTC. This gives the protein CASSVRTTGLAGVTYEQYF.

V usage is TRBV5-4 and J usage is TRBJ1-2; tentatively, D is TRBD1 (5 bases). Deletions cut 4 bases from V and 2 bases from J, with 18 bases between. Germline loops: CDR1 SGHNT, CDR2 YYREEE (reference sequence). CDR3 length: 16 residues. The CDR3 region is CASSPEATDKNYGYTF. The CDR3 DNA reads TGTGCCAGCAGCCCGGAAGCGACAGACAAGAACTATGGCTACACCTTC.

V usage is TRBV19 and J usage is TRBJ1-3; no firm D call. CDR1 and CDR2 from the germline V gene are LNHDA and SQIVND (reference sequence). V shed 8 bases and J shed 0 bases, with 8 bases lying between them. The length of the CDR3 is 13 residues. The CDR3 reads CASPDFSGNTIYF. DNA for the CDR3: TGTGCCAGTCCGGACTTCTCTGGAAACACCATATATTTT.

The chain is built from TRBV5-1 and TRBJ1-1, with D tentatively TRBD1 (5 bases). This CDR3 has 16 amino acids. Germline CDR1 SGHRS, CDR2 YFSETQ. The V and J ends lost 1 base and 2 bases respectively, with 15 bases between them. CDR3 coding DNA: TGCGCCAGCAGCTTGTGGCCCGGGGGTGGTAACACTGAAGCTTTCTTT. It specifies CASSLWPGGGNTEAFF.

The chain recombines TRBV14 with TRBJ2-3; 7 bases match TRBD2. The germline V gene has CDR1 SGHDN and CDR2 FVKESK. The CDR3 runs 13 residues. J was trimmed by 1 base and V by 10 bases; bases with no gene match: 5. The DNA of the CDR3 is TGTGCCACCGCGGGAGCTGGCACAGATACGCAGTATTTT. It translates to CATAGAGTDTQYF.

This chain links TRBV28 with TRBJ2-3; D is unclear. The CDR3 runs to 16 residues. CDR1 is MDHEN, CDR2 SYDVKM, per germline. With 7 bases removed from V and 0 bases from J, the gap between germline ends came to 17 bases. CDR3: CASKSHGTLSTDTQYF. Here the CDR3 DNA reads TGTGCCAGCAAGAGTCACGGTACCCTAAGCACAGATACGCAGTATTTT.

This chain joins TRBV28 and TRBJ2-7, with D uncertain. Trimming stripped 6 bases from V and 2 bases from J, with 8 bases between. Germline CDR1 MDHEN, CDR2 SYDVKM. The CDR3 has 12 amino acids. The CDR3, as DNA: TGTGCCAGCAGGTCCCCTCCCTACGAGCAGTACTTC. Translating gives CASRSPPYEQYF.

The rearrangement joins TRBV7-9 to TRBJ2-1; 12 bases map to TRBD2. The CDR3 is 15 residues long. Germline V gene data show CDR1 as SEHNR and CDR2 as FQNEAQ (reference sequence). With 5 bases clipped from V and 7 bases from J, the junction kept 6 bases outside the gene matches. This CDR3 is CASSPGLAGNNEQFF. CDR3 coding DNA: TGTGCCAGCAGCCCCGGACTAGCGGGAAATAATGAGCAGTTCTTC.

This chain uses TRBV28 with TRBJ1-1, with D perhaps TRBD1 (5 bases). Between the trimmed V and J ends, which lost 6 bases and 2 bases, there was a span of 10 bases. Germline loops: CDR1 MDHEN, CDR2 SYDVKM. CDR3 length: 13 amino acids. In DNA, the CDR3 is TGTGCCAGCAGCCCTCGGACAAACACTGAAGCTTTCTTT. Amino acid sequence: CASSPRTNTEAFF.

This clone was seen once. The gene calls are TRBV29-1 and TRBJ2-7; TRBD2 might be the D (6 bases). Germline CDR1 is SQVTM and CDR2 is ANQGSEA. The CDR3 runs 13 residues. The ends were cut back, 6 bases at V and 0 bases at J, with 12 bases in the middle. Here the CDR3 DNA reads TGCAGCGTGCAATATAGCGGCTCCTACGAGCAGTACTTC. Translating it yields CSVQYSGSYEQYF.

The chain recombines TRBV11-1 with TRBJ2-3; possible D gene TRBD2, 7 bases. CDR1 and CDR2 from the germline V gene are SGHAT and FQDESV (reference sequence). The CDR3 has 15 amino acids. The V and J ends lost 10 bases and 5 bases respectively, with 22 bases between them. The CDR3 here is CATDRVRGAIDTQYF. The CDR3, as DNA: TGTGCCACCGACCGGGTACGGGGGGCCATAGATACGCAGTATTTT.

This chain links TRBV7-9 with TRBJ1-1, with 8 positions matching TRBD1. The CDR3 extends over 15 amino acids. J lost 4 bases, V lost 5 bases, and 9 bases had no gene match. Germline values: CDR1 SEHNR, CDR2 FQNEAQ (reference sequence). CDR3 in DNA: TGTGCCAGCAGCCCCGGACAGGGTAAGACCACTGAAGCTTTCTTT. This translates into CASSPGQGKTTEAFF. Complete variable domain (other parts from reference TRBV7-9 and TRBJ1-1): DTGVSQNPRHKITKRGQNVTFRCDPISEHNRLYWYRQTLGQGPEFLTYFQNEAQLEKSRLLSDRFSAERPKGSFSTLEIQRTEQGDSAMYLCASSPGQGKTTEAFFGQGTRLTVV.

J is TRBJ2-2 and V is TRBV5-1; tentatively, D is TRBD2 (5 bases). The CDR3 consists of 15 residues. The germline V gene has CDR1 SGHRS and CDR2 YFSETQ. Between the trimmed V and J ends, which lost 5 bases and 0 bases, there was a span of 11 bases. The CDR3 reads CASSRAEANTGELFF. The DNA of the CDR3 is TGCGCCAGCAGTAGAGCGGAGGCGAACACCGGGGAGCTGTTTTTT.

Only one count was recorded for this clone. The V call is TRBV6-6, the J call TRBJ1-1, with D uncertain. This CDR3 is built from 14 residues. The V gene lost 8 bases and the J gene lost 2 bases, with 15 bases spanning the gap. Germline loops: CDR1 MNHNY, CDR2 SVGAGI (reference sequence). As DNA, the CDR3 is TGTGCCAGCCCCAATGAGGGCTCTAACACTGAAGCTTTCTTT. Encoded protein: CASPNEGSNTEAFF.

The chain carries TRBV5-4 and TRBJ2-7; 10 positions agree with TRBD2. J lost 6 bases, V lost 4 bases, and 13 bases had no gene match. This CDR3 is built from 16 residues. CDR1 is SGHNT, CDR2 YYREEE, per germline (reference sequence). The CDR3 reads CASSLDFSGRDSEQYF. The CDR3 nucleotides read TGTGCCAGCAGCCTAGACTTCAGCGGGAGGGATTCCGAGCAGTACTTC.

CDR3 loop: CASSSPGRPSTDTQYF. CDR3 in DNA: TGTGCCAGCAGTTCACCCGGGAGGCCGAGCACAGATACGCAGTATTTT. The chain combines TRBV6-2 or TRBV6-3 with TRBJ2-3; 7 bases fit TRBD2. The CDR3 spans 16 residues. Germline V CDR1 and CDR2: MNHEY, SVGEGT. With 4 bases clipped from V and 0 bases from J, the junction kept 7 bases outside the gene matches.

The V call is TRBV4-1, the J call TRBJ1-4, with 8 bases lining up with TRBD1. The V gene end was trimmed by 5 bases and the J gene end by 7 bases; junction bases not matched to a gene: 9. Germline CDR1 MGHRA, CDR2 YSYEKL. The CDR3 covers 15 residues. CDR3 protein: CASSSPGGAGEKLFF. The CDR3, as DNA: TGCGCCAGCAGCTCCCCAGGGGGCGCGGGTGAAAAACTGTTTTTT.

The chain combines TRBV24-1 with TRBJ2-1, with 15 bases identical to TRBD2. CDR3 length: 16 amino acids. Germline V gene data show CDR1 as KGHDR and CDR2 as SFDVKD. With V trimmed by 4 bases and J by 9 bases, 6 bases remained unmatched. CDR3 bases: TGTGCCACCAGTGACCCTGGACTAGCGGGAGGGGCTGAGCAGTTCTTC. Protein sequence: CATSDPGLAGGAEQFF.

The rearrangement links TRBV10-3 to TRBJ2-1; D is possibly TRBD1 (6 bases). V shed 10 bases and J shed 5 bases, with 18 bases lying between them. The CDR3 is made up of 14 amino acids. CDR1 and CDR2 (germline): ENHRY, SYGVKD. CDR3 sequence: CATIQGIYDNEQFF. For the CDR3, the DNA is TGTGCCACCATACAGGGCATTTACGACAATGAGCAGTTCTTC.

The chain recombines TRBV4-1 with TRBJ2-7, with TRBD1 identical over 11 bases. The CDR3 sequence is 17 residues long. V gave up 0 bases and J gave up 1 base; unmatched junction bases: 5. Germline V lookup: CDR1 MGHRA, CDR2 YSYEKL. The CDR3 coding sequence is TGCGCCAGCAGCCAAGATCCCGGGACAGGGGGTTCCTACGAGCAGTACTTC. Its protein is CASSQDPGTGGSYEQYF.

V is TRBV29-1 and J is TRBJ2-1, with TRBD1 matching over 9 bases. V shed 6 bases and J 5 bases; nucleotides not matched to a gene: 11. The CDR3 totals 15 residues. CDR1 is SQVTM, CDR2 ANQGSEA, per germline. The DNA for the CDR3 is TGCAGCGTCCTCTCACAGGGGGCGTGGCACAATGAGCAGTTCTTC. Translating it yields CSVLSQGAWHNEQFF.

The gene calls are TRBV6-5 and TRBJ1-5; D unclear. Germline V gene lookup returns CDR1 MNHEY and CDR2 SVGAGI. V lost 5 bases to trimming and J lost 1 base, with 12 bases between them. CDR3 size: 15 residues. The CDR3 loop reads CASSRLGGSNQPQHF. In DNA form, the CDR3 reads TGTGCCAGCAGTCGCCTTGGAGGGAGCAATCAGCCCCAGCATTTT.

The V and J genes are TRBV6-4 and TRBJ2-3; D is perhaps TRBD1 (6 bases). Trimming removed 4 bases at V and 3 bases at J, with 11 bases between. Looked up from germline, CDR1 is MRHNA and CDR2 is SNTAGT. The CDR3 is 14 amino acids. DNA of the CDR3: TGTGCCAGCAGTGCCGGCCAGGGGACAGATACGCAGTATTTT. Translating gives CASSAGQGTDTQYF.

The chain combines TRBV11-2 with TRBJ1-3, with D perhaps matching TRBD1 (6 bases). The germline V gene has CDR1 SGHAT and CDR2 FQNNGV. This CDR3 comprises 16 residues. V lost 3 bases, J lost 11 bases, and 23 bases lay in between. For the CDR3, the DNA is TGTGCCAGCAGCTTTCTTGCGGCCACAGGGTTTGGTCCCATATATTTT. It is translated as CASSFLAATGFGPIYF.

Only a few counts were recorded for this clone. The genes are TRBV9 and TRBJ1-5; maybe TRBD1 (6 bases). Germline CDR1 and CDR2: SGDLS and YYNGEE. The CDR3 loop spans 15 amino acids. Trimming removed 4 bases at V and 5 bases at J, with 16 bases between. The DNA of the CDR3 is TGTGCCAGCAGCAGAACAGGGATAGGAGATCAGCCCCAGCATTTT. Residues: CASSRTGIGDQPQHF. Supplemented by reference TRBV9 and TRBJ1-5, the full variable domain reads DSGVTQTPKHLITATGQRVTLRCSPRSGDLSVYWYQQSLDQGLQFLIQYYNGEERAKGNILERFSAQQFPDLHSELNLSSLELGDSALYFCASSRTGIGDQPQHFGDGTRLSIL.

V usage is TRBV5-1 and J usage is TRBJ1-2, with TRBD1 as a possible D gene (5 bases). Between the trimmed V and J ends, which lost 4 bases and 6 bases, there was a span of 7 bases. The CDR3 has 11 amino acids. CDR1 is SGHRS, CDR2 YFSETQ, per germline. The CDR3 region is CASSGGDGYTF. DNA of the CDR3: TGCGCCAGCAGCGGGGGGGATGGCTACACCTTC.

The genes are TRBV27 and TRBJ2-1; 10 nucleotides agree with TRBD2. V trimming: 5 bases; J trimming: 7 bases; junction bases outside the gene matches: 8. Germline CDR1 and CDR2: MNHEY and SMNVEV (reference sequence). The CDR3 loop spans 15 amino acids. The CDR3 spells CASSVIGLAVNEQFF. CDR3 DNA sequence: TGTGCCAGCAGTGTTATTGGACTAGCGGTAAATGAGCAGTTCTTC.

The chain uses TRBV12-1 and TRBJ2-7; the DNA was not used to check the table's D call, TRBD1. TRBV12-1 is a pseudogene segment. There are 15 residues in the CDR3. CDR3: CASSPRQGKRYEQYF. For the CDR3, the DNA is TGTGCCAGCAGCCCGAGACAGGGAAAGAGGTACGAGCAGTACTTC.

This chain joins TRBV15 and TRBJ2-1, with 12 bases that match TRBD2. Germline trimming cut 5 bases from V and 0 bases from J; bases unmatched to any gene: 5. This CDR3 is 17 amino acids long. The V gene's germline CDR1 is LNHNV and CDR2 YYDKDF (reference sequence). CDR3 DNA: TGTGCCACCAGCGGCCGGACTAGCGGGAACTCCTACAATGAGCAGTTCTTC. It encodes CATSGRTSGNSYNEQFF.

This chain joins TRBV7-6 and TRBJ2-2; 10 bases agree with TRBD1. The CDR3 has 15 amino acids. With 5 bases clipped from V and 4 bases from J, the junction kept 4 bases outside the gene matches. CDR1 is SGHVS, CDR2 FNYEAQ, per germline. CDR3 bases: TGTGCCAGCAGCGGGACAGGGGTGTCCACCGGGGAGCTGTTTTTT. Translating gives CASSGTGVSTGELFF.

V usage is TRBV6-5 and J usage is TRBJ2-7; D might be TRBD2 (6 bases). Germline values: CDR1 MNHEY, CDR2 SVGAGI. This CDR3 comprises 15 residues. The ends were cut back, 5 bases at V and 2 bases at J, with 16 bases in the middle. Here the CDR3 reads CASSPGVAATYEQYF. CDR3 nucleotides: TGTGCCAGCAGTCCCGGGGTAGCGGCAACCTACGAGCAGTACTTC.